This T cell receptor beta chain was retrieved from a study of Graves' ophthalmopathy and Graves' hyperthyroidism. Study-wide results and limits: Blood also held most thyroid clonotypes expanded above 0.001 frequency.

CDR3 length: 14 residues. Germline CDR1 and CDR2: DFQATT and SNEGSKA (reference sequence). Germline trimming cut 2 bases from V and 2 bases from J; bases unmatched to any gene: 6. RNA transcripts were the template, and TCR beta CDR3 regions were amplified from them. RT-PCR was first run with HTBI primers, then multiplex PCR in a second round. TCRdb recomputed calls from the multiplex PCR reads with MiXCR, one row per CDR3 protein. The sample records a few hundred thousand distinct CDR3 sequences, approximately 20% being singletons. This clonotype came up many times. Its target is unknown. The V call is TRBV20-1, the J call TRBJ2-7, with 7 bases identical to TRBD2. Sequencing was done on a sample of peripheral blood. This TCR derives from a woman between 18 and 29 years old with Graves' ophthalmopathy. CDR3 in DNA: TGCAGTGCTAGAAGCGGGGTCCCTACCTACGAGCAGTACTTC. Its translation is CSARSGVPTYEQYF.